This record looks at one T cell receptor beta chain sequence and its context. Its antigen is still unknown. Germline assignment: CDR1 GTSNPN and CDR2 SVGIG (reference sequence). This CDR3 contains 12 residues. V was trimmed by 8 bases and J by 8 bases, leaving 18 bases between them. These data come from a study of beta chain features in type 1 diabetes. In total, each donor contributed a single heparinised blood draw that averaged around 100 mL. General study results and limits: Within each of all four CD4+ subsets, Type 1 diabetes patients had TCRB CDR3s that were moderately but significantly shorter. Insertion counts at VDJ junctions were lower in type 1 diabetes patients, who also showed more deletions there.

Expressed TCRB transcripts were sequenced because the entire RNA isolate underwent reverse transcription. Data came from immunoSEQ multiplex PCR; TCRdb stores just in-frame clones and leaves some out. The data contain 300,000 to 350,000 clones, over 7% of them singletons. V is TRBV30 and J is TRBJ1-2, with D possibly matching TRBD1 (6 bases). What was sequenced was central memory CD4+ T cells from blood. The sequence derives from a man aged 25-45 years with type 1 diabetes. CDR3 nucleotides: TGTGCCGCATCGCGGGGGGCCGCGGGCTACACCTTC. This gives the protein CAASRGAAGYTF.